This T cell receptor beta chain appears in the sequencing data of a study of shared clonotypes between healthy human individuals. Study at large: Contributing individuals were a couple of females and a few males aged 18 to 49.

Remarks on this clone: The target antigen is unknown.

V was cut by 7 bases and J by 7 bases, with 24 bases left in between. Per germline, CDR1 SGHRS and CDR2 YFSETQ. This CDR3 has 16 amino acids. Study results and limitations: Few donors restricted represented genetic and exposure-history diversity.

The donor cohort consisted entirely of Caucasian adults residing in Nashville, Tennessee. The method was immunoSEQ multiplex PCR; TCRdb's version includes in-frame clones alone and lacks a portion of them. The data contain about 450,000 clones, roughly 83% of them singletons. The sequenced material came from PBMCs. This chain uses TRBV5-1 with TRBJ1-3, with D possibly being TRBD1 (6 bases). The receptor was derived from a middle-aged woman in good health. Some clones in this sample may be carry-over from other donors' samples. The CDR3 DNA is TGCGCCAGCTCCGCGGATCCGGGGGCCGAGACGAACACCATATATTTT. It is translated as CASSADPGAETNTIYF.